This paragraph covers one T cell receptor (beta chain) sequence. Its antigen is unknown. The V and J ends lost 4 bases and 6 bases respectively, with 7 bases between them. Germline CDR1 and CDR2: PRHDT and FYEKMQ (reference sequence). This CDR3 is built from 12 residues. The data were obtained in a study of cytomegalovirus exposure and HLA in healthy donors. Whole-study results and caveats: In vitro data verified a few CMV-associated chains as specific for CMV antigens. Reported results showed that the classifier diagnosed cytomegalovirus status with high specificity and sensitivity. There were around 160 TCR beta chains listed as cytomegalovirus-associated.

TCRdb keeps only in-frame clones here, not all; method: immunoSEQ multiplex PCR. The sample carries a few hundred thousand clones, about 86% recorded once. The study drew the donors from its roughly 120-subject validation cohort, separate from the roughly 670-subject first cohort. This sequence originates from a woman aged 18-29 years in good health and CMV-seronegative. The V gene is TRBV13, the J gene TRBJ2-1; unclear D gene. Material for sequencing was PBMCs. CDR3 DNA: TGTGCCAGCAGCTCCCCCAGCAATGAGCAGTTCTTC. Amino acid sequence: CASSSPSNEQFF.